Listed below are T cell receptor beta chains from one sample, sequenced in a study of glioma-infiltrating T cells after dendritic cell vaccination. TCRdb's table, derived via immunoSEQ multiplex PCR, lists solely in-frame clones and lacks some. The top ten hold under 7% of the sample, which has about 82,000 clones, about four fifths seen once. The source was blood, collected after dendritic cell vaccination. The receptors here all came from a human donor with glioblastoma. CDR3s include the opening cysteine and the closing phenylalanine or tryptophan. The D gene is left open where the match is weak. Only part of the rows carry a size: once, few, many, or a class if the clone is expanded.

abundance	d_gene	v_gene	j_gene	CDR3nt	CDR3aa
NA	TRBD2	TRBV7-9	TRBJ2-5	TGTGCCAGCAGCTTCGGGGGGGCGAAAGAGACCCAGTACTTC	CASSFGGAKETQYF
NA	NA	TRBV29-1	TRBJ2-5	TGCAGCGACAGCCGGGGGACCCAAGAGACCCAGTACTTC	CSDSRGTQETQYF
NA	TRBD1	TRBV7-2	TRBJ2-7	TGTGCCAGCAGCTTTGACAGGGGCTACGAGCAGTACTTC	CASSFDRGYEQYF
NA	TRBD2	TRBV2	TRBJ2-2	TGTGCCAGCAGCCTCGGACTAGCGGGGGGAAACGGGGAGCTGTTTTTT	CASSLGLAGGNGELFF
NA	NA	TRBV11-3	TRBJ2-7	TGTGCCAGCTCCTCTAACTCCTACGAGCAGTACTTC	CASSSNSYEQYF
few	NA	TRBV18	TRBJ1-2	TGTGCCAGCTCACCACAACAGGATTGGAATGGCTACACCTTC	CASSPQQDWNGYTF
NA	NA	TRBV9	TRBJ1-6	TGTGCCAGCGCGAGGGCAGACAATTCACCCCTCCACTTT	CASARADNSPLHF
NA	NA	TRBV4-1	TRBJ2-3	TGCGCCAGCAGCCAGGACACCAGCACAGATACGCAGTATTTT	CASSQDTSTDTQYF
NA	TRBD1	TRBV5-4	TRBJ1-1	TGTGCCAGCAGCCTTCCCGGGACAGACATGAACACTGAAGCTTTCTTT	CASSLPGTDMNTEAFF
NA	TRBD1	TRBV7-9	TRBJ2-7	TGTGCCAGCAGCCCCCGGACAGGTTTAAACGAGCAGTACTTC	CASSPRTGLNEQYF
NA	NA	TRBV5-1	TRBJ2-3	TGCGCCAGCAGCTTCGGTGGGGGGACTAGCACAGATACGCAGTATTTT	CASSFGGGTSTDTQYF
few	NA	TRBV2	TRBJ1-3	TGTGCCAGCAGTGAAGTGGAGGACGGAGGAAACACCATATATTTT	CASSEVEDGGNTIYF
NA	NA	TRBV25-1	TRBJ1-1	TGTGCCAGCAGTGCCTTGACAGAAAAAGCTTTCTTT	CASSALTEKAFF
NA	NA	TRBV11-2	TRBJ1-1	TGTGCCAGCAGCTTAGAGACAGCGAACACTGAAGCTTTCTTT	CASSLETANTEAFF
NA	NA	TRBV13	TRBJ1-1	TGTGCCAGCAGCTCGGGACAACTGAACACTGAAGCTTTCTTT	CASSSGQLNTEAFF
NA	NA	TRBV6-1	TRBJ2-2	TGTGCCAGCACCTCTCTTCAGGGCGGCGGGGAGCTGTTTTTT	CASTSLQGGGELFF
NA	TRBD1	TRBV6-6	TRBJ2-7	TGTGCCAGCAGTTACGGACAGGGTCCCGTCGAGCAGTACTTC	CASSYGQGPVEQYF
NA	NA	TRBV9	TRBJ2-3	TGTGCCAGCAGCGTAGCCGGGGAAGATACGCAGTATTTT	CASSVAGEDTQYF
NA	NA	TRBV14	TRBJ1-2	TGTGCCAGCAGTCGCCAGGGGTACTATGGCTACACCTTC	CASSRQGYYGYTF
NA	NA	TRBV2	TRBJ2-2	TGTGCCAGCAGCGCTACTTCGAAATACACCGGGGAGCTGTTTTTT	CASSATSKYTGELFF
NA	NA	TRBV13	TRBJ2-3	TGTGCCAGCAGCCACGCGCACCGAACAGATACGCAGTATTTT	CASSHAHRTDTQYF
NA	TRBD2	TRBV19	TRBJ2-1	TGTGCCAGTAGTGCGACTAGCGGGGGGGCGTATGAGCAGTTCTTC	CASSATSGGAYEQFF
NA	NA	TRBV10-3	TRBJ2-5	TGTGCCATCAGTGATACCCGGGACATCCAAGAGACCCAGTACTTC	CAISDTRDIQETQYF
NA	NA	TRBV30	TRBJ2-4	TGTGCCTGCGCTGATAAACTAGCCAAAAACATTCAGTACTTC	CACADKLAKNIQYF
NA	TRBD1	TRBV6-1	TRBJ1-2	TGTGCCAGCAGTGAGGCCCGACAGGGCTATGGCTACACCTTC	CASSEARQGYGYTF
few	TRBD2	TRBV10-3	TRBJ2-2	TGTGCCATCAAAGGACTAGCGGGGGAAACCGGGGAGCTGTTTTTT	CAIKGLAGETGELFF
NA	NA	TRBV7-3	TRBJ2-1	TGTGCCAGCAGCTCAGGACAGAGCTCCTACAATGAGCAGTTCTTC	CASSSGQSSYNEQFF
once	NA	TRBV6-1	TRBJ1-1	TGTGCCAGCAGTGCCCTTCTGAACACTGAAGCTTTCTTT	CASSALLNTEAFF
NA	TRBD1	TRBV25-1	TRBJ2-7	TGTGCCAGCAGTGACAAGATACCCCGGACAGGGGGGAGAGTCGAGCAGTACTTC	CASSDKIPRTGGRVEQYF
NA	NA	TRBV5-4	TRBJ1-1	TGTGCCAGCAGCTCTATGGACAGTCCGATTATTGAAGCTTTCTTT	CASSSMDSPIIEAFF
NA	TRBD2	TRBV10-3	TRBJ2-7	TGTGCCATCCGCCCCGGGACTAGCGCCTACGAGCAGTACTTC	CAIRPGTSAYEQYF
NA	NA	TRBV5-1	TRBJ2-3	TGCGCCAGCAGCTACAACAGGGCCGAGGGAGATACGCAGTATTTT	CASSYNRAEGDTQYF
NA	TRBD1	TRBV2	TRBJ1-5	TGTGCCAGCAGTGAAAGCGGGACAGGGGGATCCCAGCATTTT	CASSESGTGGSQHF
NA	TRBD2	TRBV10-3	TRBJ2-7	TGTGCCATCAGAAGGGGGACTAGCGGGGGTTCCTACGAGCAGTACTTC	CAIRRGTSGGSYEQYF
NA	NA	TRBV6-5	TRBJ1-5	TGTGCCAGCAGTTATATCAGGAATCAGCCCCAGCATTTT	CASSYIRNQPQHF
few	NA	TRBV7-2	TRBJ1-1	TGTGCCAGCAGCTTAGTTGGGACCGGGACAACGACTGAAGCTTTCTTT	CASSLVGTGTTTEAFF
NA	NA	TRBV7-3	TRBJ2-3	TGTGCCAGCAGCACGATGAGAACAGATACGCAGTATTTT	CASSTMRTDTQYF
few	TRBD1	TRBV4-3	TRBJ1-1	TGCGCCAGCAGCCAATTGGGACAGGGTGTTGGAGCTTTCTTT	CASSQLGQGVGAFF
NA	TRBD1	TRBV5-1	TRBJ2-2	TGCGCCAGCAGCTTGTTTTCAGGGACAGGGGGCACCGGGGAGCTGTTTTTT	CASSLFSGTGGTGELFF
many	NA	TRBV2	TRBJ2-6	TGTGCCAGCAGCCCAGGGTGGACTGGGGCCAACGTCCTGACTTTC	CASSPGWTGANVLTF
NA	TRBD1	TRBV5-4	TRBJ1-6	TGTGCCAGCAGCTACCGGACAGGGGTGATACTCGGCGATAATTCACCCCTCCACTTT	CASSYRTGVILGDNSPLHF
NA	TRBD1	TRBV11-3	TRBJ2-2	TGTGCCAGCAGCTTCCTACAGGGGTACACCGGGGAGCTGTTTTTT	CASSFLQGYTGELFF
few	NA	TRBV2	TRBJ1-4	TGTGCCAGCAGTGTCACGGGAAATGAAAAACTGTTTTTT	CASSVTGNEKLFF
few	NA	TRBV30	TRBJ2-2	TGTGCCTGGAAGGAGACTAACACCGGGGAGCTGTTTTTT	CAWKETNTGELFF
NA	TRBD2	TRBV4-1	TRBJ2-5	TGCGCCAGCAGCCAAGGAGTAGCGGGGGGGCCTGGAGAGACCCAGTACTTC	CASSQGVAGGPGETQYF
NA	TRBD1	TRBV9	TRBJ1-5	TGTGCCAGCAGCGTAACAGGGGGTAGCAATCAGCCCCAGCATTTT	CASSVTGGSNQPQHF